One sample yielded the 5 T cell receptor beta chains listed below, sequenced in a study of cytomegalovirus exposure and HLA in healthy donors. The PCR had 60 Vbeta and 13 Jbeta primers. Profiled with immunoSEQ multiplex PCR; TCRdb holds only in-frame clones, not every one. The data contain roughly 150,000 clones, approximately 85% of them seen just once; the ten biggest clones take up approximately 1%. The material sequenced was PBMCs. These receptors all stem from a girl aged 2-10 years in good health and CMV-seropositive.

Points on this clone: At one of its ends the junction is not consistent with the germline gene, which may arise from a read error. This chain links TRBV7-7 with TRBJ2-1, with 11 bases identical to TRBD1. CDR1 and CDR2 from the germline V gene are SSHAT and FNYEAQ (reference sequence). The CDR3 is 13 residues long. The DNA for the CDR3 is TGTGCTAGCAGCCCGGACAGGGGGCATGAGCAGTTCTTC. The encoded protein is CASSPDRGHEQFF.

The chain combines TRBV2 with TRBJ2-3, with TRBD2 matching 7 bases. The CDR3 consists of 15 residues. V lost 2 bases to trimming and J lost 4 bases; unmatched junction nucleotides: 6. Germline V gives CDR1 SNHLY, CDR2 FYNNEI. DNA of the CDR3: TGTGCCAGCAGTGAAATCGGGGGGAGGGCAGATACGCAGTATTTT. Translating it yields CASSEIGGRADTQYF.

This clone was seen just once. The chain joins TRBV9 to TRBJ1-5; D might be TRBD1 (6 bases). The CDR3 contains 15 residues. Between the trimmed V and J ends, which lost 2 bases and 7 bases, there was a span of 16 bases. The germline V gene has CDR1 SGDLS and CDR2 YYNGEE. The CDR3 protein is CASSVGQGKNQPQHF. The CDR3 region has the DNA TGTGCCAGCAGCGTTGGTCAGGGGAAAAACCAGCCCCAGCATTTT.

The V gene is TRBV15, the J gene TRBJ2-7, with 7 bases matching TRBD2. Trimming removed 2 bases from V and 5 bases from J; junction bases left unmatched: 6. This CDR3 region has 14 residues. The germline V gene encodes CDR1 LNHNV and CDR2 YYDKDF (reference sequence). The CDR3 nucleotides read TGTGCCACCAGCAGACGTCAAGCGGGAAACGAGCAGTACTTC. The encoded protein is CATSRRQAGNEQYF.

The chain joins TRBV30 to TRBJ1-1, with D possibly matching TRBD1 (5 bases). Germline V lookup: CDR1 GTSNPN, CDR2 SVGIG (reference sequence). Trimming cost V 4 bases and J 3 bases, with 12 bases left between them. CDR3 length: 13 residues. CDR3 amino acids: CAWTGEFDTEAFF. The DNA of the CDR3 is TGTGCCTGGACGGGGGAATTTGACACTGAAGCTTTCTTT. The variable domain in full, with the rest retrieved from reference TRBV30 and TRBJ1-1, is SQTIHQWPATLVQPVGSPLSLECTVEGTSNPNLYWYRQAAGRGLQLLFYSVGIGQISSEVPQNLSASRPQDRQFILSSKKLLLSDSGFYLCAWTGEFDTEAFFGQGTRLTVV.